This TCR beta chain was obtained from a study of blood T cell repertoires in COVID-19. Germline loops: CDR1 DFQATT, CDR2 SNEGSKA (reference sequence). The CDR3 runs 14 residues. Between the trimmed V and J ends, which lost 3 bases and 4 bases, there was a span of 16 bases. In the original analysis: How many nucleated cells were present was estimated from reference gene primer amplification. TCRdb's copy holds only in-frame clones and misses some; the assay was immunoSEQ multiplex PCR. The V and J calls and clone size come from that table; D and trimming were worked out from the DNA. In the table there are hundreds of thousands of clones, around 87% of which are singletons.

This sequence was found in a man aged 55-75 years who had recovered from COVID-19. This sequence joins TRBV20-1 and TRBJ2-7, with D possibly being TRBD1 (5 bases). The specimen sequenced was peripheral blood. CDR3 nucleotide sequence: TGCAGTGCTAGTAGGGGCAGCCTCACGTACGAGCAGTACTTC. It encodes CSASRGSLTYEQYF.